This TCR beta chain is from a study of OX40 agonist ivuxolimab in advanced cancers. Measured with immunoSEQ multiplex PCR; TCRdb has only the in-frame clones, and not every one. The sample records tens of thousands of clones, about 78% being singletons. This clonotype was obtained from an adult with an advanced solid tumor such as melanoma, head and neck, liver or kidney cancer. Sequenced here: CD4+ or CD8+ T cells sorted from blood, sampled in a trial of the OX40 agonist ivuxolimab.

This CDR3 reads CASSPGTGAREQFF. For the CDR3, the DNA is TGTGCCAGCAGTCCCGGGACAGGGGCTAGGGAGCAGTTCTTC. The chain links TRBV6-1 to TRBJ2-1, with 10 nucleotides matching TRBD1. Unmatched junction bases numbered 8, after V lost 5 bases and J lost 10 bases. CDR3 length equals 14 residues. CDR1 is MNHNS and CDR2 is SASEGT in the germline V gene.